This T cell receptor (beta chain) was profiled in a study of cytomegalovirus exposure and HLA in healthy donors. V lost 4 bases to trimming and J lost 2 bases; unmatched junction nucleotides: 9. There are 17 residues in the CDR3. Germline CDR1 is SGHTA and CDR2 is FQGTGA. Primers for the PCR totalled 60 Vbeta and 13 Jbeta. Libraries were prepared by immunoSEQ multiplex PCR; TCRdb keeps only in-frame clonotypes and omits some of them. Among around 130,000 clones listed, roughly 85% were seen once. V and J are TRBV7-3 and TRBJ2-1; TRBD2 matches 9 bases. This TCR derives from a woman aged 25 to 39 in good health and CMV-seropositive. The source material was PBMCs. The CDR3 DNA reads TGTGCCAGCAGCTCCCACCCTCTAGCGGGGCCCTACAATGAGCAGTTCTTC. This translates into CASSSHPLAGPYNEQFF.